This T cell receptor beta chain was retrieved from a study of T cells after yellow fever vaccination. From the 5' RACE reads, TCRdb called clonotypes with MiXCR, one entry per CDR3 protein. The data hold about 75,000 distinct CDR3 sequences, with 7.3% observed a single time. The germline V gene has CDR1 MNHEY and CDR2 SVGAGI. This CDR3 contains 14 residues. V lost 0 bases, J lost 10 bases, and 7 bases stayed unmatched. This clonotype was recorded at least ten times. J is TRBJ2-5 and V is TRBV6-5, with 8 bases aligning to TRBD1. The receptor was derived from a man aged 18 to 30 who received the YFV17D yellow fever vaccine. Here the sequenced sample was CD8+ T cells sorted from PBMCs, taken approximately 11 days after the first yellow fever vaccination. Here the CDR3 DNA reads TGTGCCAGCAGTTACTCTAGGACAGGGATCTACCAGTACTTC. This translates into CASSYSRTGIYQYF.